Each of the 30 T cell receptor beta chains below was sequenced from the same sample in a study of beta chain features in type 1 diabetes. Study-level findings and limits: Type 1 diabetes patients had moderately but significantly shorter TCRB CDR3s in all four CD4+ subsets.

Antigens for these TCRs are unknown. Expressed TCRB transcripts were sequenced because the entire RNA isolate underwent reverse transcription. Clones were sequenced by immunoSEQ multiplex PCR, and TCRdb holds only the in-frame ones, with some missing. Altogether a few hundred thousand clones are present, about 14% being singletons, with the ten largest covering approximately 0.018%. The sequenced sample consisted of naive CD4+ T cells from blood. The receptors originated from a man aged 25-40 years with type 1 diabetes.

This chain uses TRBV5-1 with TRBJ1-6; D gene uncertain. The germline gives CDR1 SGHRS, CDR2 YFSETQ. Trimming removed 0 bases at V and 7 bases at J, with 11 bases between. The CDR3 loop spans 15 amino acids. The CDR3: CASSLEYSENSPLHF. CDR3 DNA: TGCGCCAGCAGCTTGGAGTACTCGGAGAATTCACCCCTCCACTTT.

The gene calls are TRBV6-4 and TRBJ2-2; a weak D match, TRBD1 (5 bases). CDR3 length: 15 amino acids. Germline V lookup: CDR1 MRHNA, CDR2 SNTAGT. With 2 bases removed from V and 4 bases from J, the gap between germline ends came to 11 bases. The CDR3 bases are TGTGCCAGCAGTGACAGGGGTTCGGGCACCGGGGAGCTGTTTTTT. Translation: CASSDRGSGTGELFF.

This clone was picked up a small number of times. The chain recombines TRBV6-5 with TRBJ2-2, with TRBD1 matching over 7 bases. CDR1 MNHEY and CDR2 SVGAGI come from the germline V gene. CDR3 size: 14 residues. With 8 bases clipped from V and 2 bases from J, the junction kept 5 bases outside the gene matches. CDR3 in DNA: TGTGCCAGCGGCTACAGGGGAAACACCGGGGAGCTGTTTTTT. This codes for CASGYRGNTGELFF.

The chain uses TRBV7-9 and TRBJ2-1, with a possible D match to TRBD2 (6 bases). Per the germline V gene, CDR1 is SEHNR and CDR2 is FQNEAQ (reference sequence). V lost 5 bases and J 8 bases, leaving 19 bases between the germline ends. The CDR3 spans 15 residues. CDR3: CASSPWDLIGDEQFF. The CDR3 bases are TGTGCCAGCAGCCCCTGGGACTTAATAGGGGATGAGCAGTTCTTC.

The rearrangement links TRBV5-6 to TRBJ2-7; D is possibly TRBD1 (5 bases). This CDR3 region has 15 residues. V lost 1 base and J 2 bases, leaving 13 bases between the germline ends. The germline V gene encodes CDR1 SGHDT and CDR2 YYEEEE. CDR3 loop: CASSLFRAKTYEQYF. The CDR3 nucleotides read TGTGCCAGCAGCTTGTTCAGGGCAAAGACCTACGAGCAGTACTTC. Full variable domain (remainder filled in from reference TRBV5-6 and TRBJ2-7): DAGVTQSPTHLIKTRGQQVTLRCSPKSGHDTVSWYQQALGQGPQFIFQYYEEEERQRGNFPDRFSGHQFPNYSSELNVNALLLGDSALYLCASSLFRAKTYEQYFGPGTRLTVT.

Here the CDR3 reads CASRDSPSTNEKLFF. The CDR3 DNA sequence: TGTGCCAGCAGGGACAGTCCATCAACTAATGAAAAACTGTTTTTT. The chain is built from TRBV2 and TRBJ1-4; a possible D gene is TRBD1 (6 bases). Germline-derived CDR1 and CDR2 are SNHLY and FYNNEI. This CDR3 has 15 amino acids. V lost 6 bases and J 0 bases, leaving 11 bases between the germline ends. The variable domain in full, with the rest retrieved from reference TRBV2 and TRBJ1-4, is EPEVTQTPSHQVTQMGQEVILRCVPISNHLYFYWYRQILGQKVEFLVSFYNNEISEKSEIFDDQFSVERPDGSNFTLKIRSTKLEDSAMYFCASRDSPSTNEKLFFGSGTQLSVL.

This clone has a handful of counts. The rearrangement links TRBV7-2 to TRBJ2-1; 8 nucleotides align to TRBD2. There are 14 residues in the CDR3. The germline gives CDR1 SGHTA, CDR2 FQGNSA. Unmatched junction bases numbered 3, after V lost 1 base and J lost 7 bases. The CDR3 loop is CASSLVASGNEQFF. The CDR3 nucleotides are TGTGCCAGCAGCTTAGTGGCTAGCGGGAATGAGCAGTTCTTC.

Only a few counts were recorded for this clone. The V gene is TRBV4-1, the J gene TRBJ1-5; D is unresolved. This CDR3 has 16 residues. CDR1 is MGHRA, CDR2 YSYEKL, per germline. Trimming cost V 1 base and J 4 bases, with 14 bases left between them. CDR3 sequence: CASSQVTGRGNQPQHF. In DNA, the CDR3 is TGCGCCAGCAGCCAAGTAACGGGCCGGGGAAATCAGCCCCAGCATTTT.

This chain uses TRBV5-1 with TRBJ2-7; 9 nucleotides match TRBD2. V lost 4 bases to trimming and J lost 4 bases; unmatched junction nucleotides: 6. CDR1 is SGHRS and CDR2 is YFSETQ in the germline V gene. The CDR3 loop spans 14 amino acids. The CDR3 loop reads CASSLREGRYEQYF. CDR3 sequence (DNA): TGCGCCAGCAGCCTGCGGGAGGGCCGGTACGAGCAGTACTTC.

V usage is TRBV7-9 and J usage is TRBJ2-7; 7 bases line up with TRBD1. Unmatched junction bases numbered 6, after V lost 2 bases and J lost 2 bases. The CDR3 has 15 amino acids. Per germline, CDR1 SEHNR and CDR2 FQNEAQ (reference sequence). CDR3 region: CASSLLVDRAYEQYF. CDR3 sequence (DNA): TGTGCCAGCAGCTTACTGGTAGACAGGGCCTACGAGCAGTACTTC.

The rearrangement uses TRBV18 and TRBJ1-2, with TRBD1 identical over 7 bases. Germline CDR1 reads KGHSH; CDR2 reads LQKENI. This CDR3 has 14 amino acids. V was clipped by 8 bases and J by 8 bases; unmatched bases: 14. The CDR3 protein is CASTFAQGDRGYTF. CDR3 coding DNA: TGTGCCAGCACCTTCGCGCAGGGGGATAGAGGCTACACCTTC.

The rearrangement joins TRBV5-1 to TRBJ2-3; possible D gene TRBD1, 6 bases. The CDR3 consists of 15 residues. Deletions cut 5 bases from V and 6 bases from J, with 19 bases between. Looked up from germline, CDR1 is SGHRS and CDR2 is YFSETQ. The CDR3 sequence: CASSQVQGSSDTQYF. As DNA, the CDR3 is TGCGCCAGCAGTCAGGTACAGGGATCCTCCGATACGCAGTATTTT.

A few counts support this clone. V is TRBV30 and J is TRBJ2-3; TRBD2 aligns across 14 bases. The CDR3 spans 17 residues. CDR1 GTSNPN and CDR2 SVGIG come from the germline V gene (reference sequence). Trimming at V came to 2 bases and at J to 3 bases, leaving 7 bases not matched to a gene. This chain's CDR3 is CAWSKGLAGVGTDTQYF. The CDR3 DNA sequence: TGTGCCTGGAGTAAGGGACTAGCGGGAGTTGGAACAGATACGCAGTATTTT.

The rearrangement links TRBV7-9 to TRBJ1-4; 8 bases line up with TRBD1. Germline V gene data show CDR1 as SEHNR and CDR2 as FQNEAQ (reference sequence). After removal of 1 base from V and 4 bases from J, the junction contained 5 bases not matched to a gene. The CDR3 extends over 16 amino acids. This CDR3 is CASSLGDRPLNEKLFF. DNA for the CDR3: TGTGCCAGCAGCTTAGGGGACAGGCCACTTAATGAAAAACTGTTTTTT. The entire variable domain, with the rest obtained from reference TRBV7-9 and TRBJ1-4, is as follows: DTGVSQNPRHKITKRGQNVTFRCDPISEHNRLYWYRQTLGQGPEFLTYFQNEAQLEKSRLLSDRFSAERPKGSFSTLEIQRTEQGDSAMYLCASSLGDRPLNEKLFFGSGTQLSVL.

The V call is TRBV30, the J call TRBJ2-2, with 8 bases identical to TRBD2. J gave up 7 bases and V 3 bases, and 7 bases lay outside the gene matches. The CDR3 extends over 14 amino acids. Germline CDR1 reads GTSNPN; CDR2 reads SVGIG (reference sequence). CDR3 bases: TGTGCCTGGAGACGGGAGGGCCGCATCGGGGAGCTGTTTTTT. Its protein is CAWRREGRIGELFF.

This clone was detected only once. The CDR3 is CASSEGPGRPTF. The CDR3 DNA is TGTGCCAGCAGTGAGGGGCCGGGGAGGCCTACCTTC. The gene calls are TRBV2 and TRBJ1-2; a weak D match, TRBD1 (5 bases). CDR1 and CDR2 (germline): SNHLY, FYNNEI. Trimming shortened V by 3 bases and J by 14 bases, and 16 bases separated the two germline ends. CDR3 length: 12 amino acids.

A few counts support this clone. The chain joins TRBV19 to TRBJ2-3, with TRBD1 matching 9 bases. After removal of 7 bases from V and 4 bases from J, the junction contained 9 bases not matched to a gene. The CDR3 length is 15 residues. CDR1 is LNHDA, CDR2 SQIVND, per germline (reference sequence). The CDR3 DNA reads as TGTGCCAGTATCCCGGACAGGGGAGGGCCAGATACGCAGTATTTT. This gives the protein CASIPDRGGPDTQYF.

The chain combines TRBV27 with TRBJ1-5; 7 bases are a match to TRBD1. Germline V gives CDR1 MNHEY, CDR2 SMNVEV (reference sequence). The CDR3 contains 14 residues. The V gene end was trimmed by 5 bases and the J gene end by 7 bases; junction bases not matched to a gene: 8. The CDR3 DNA reads as TGTGCCAGCAGTCCTACAGGGGAGAGGCAGCCCCAGCATTTT. Its protein is CASSPTGERQPQHF.

The genes are TRBV7-7 and TRBJ2-5; the match to TRBD1 covers 7 bases. With V trimmed by 5 bases and J by 3 bases, 12 bases remained unmatched. From germline, CDR1 is SSHAT and CDR2 FNYEAQ (reference sequence). This CDR3 spans 16 amino acids. This chain's CDR3 is CASSPPTRGPKETQYF. The DNA for the CDR3 is TGTGCCAGCAGCCCCCCCACAAGGGGGCCTAAAGAGACCCAGTACTTC.

This sequence joins TRBV5-1 and TRBJ2-5; no clear D. Germline loops: CDR1 SGHRS, CDR2 YFSETQ. The V and J ends lost 2 bases and 3 bases respectively, with 8 bases between them. This CDR3 spans 13 amino acids. The CDR3: CASSFGPKETQYF. In DNA, the CDR3 is TGCGCCAGCAGCTTTGGCCCAAAAGAGACCCAGTACTTC.

The rearrangement links TRBV6-5 to TRBJ2-2, with D tentatively TRBD2 (8 bases). Looked up from germline, CDR1 is MNHEY and CDR2 is SVGAGI. The CDR3 runs 14 residues. V lost 7 bases, J lost 6 bases, and 15 bases lay in between. The CDR3 protein is CASTREGAAGELFF. CDR3 in DNA: TGTGCCAGCACTCGGGAGGGGGCGGCCGGGGAGCTGTTTTTT.

The chain employs TRBV25-1 and TRBJ2-3, with a tentative D call TRBD1 (7 bases). The CDR3 loop spans 16 amino acids. The ends were cut back, 6 bases at V and 6 bases at J, with 22 bases in the middle. The V gene's germline CDR1 is MGHDK and CDR2 SYGVNS. The CDR3 DNA reads as TGTGCCAGCAGCCCTTGGGTAGGGGGCGGGATGGATACGCAGTATTTT. Translation: CASSPWVGGGMDTQYF.

This clone was seen a few times. This chain connects TRBV7-8 to TRBJ1-1; 9 nucleotides align to TRBD1. V was pared by 5 bases and J by 1 base, with 8 bases of the junction left unmatched. Germline loops: CDR1 SGHVS, CDR2 FQNEAQ. The CDR3 sequence is 16 residues long. The chain's CDR3 is CASSRDRVPSNTEAFF. In DNA, the CDR3 is TGTGCCAGCAGCAGGGACAGGGTCCCATCGAACACTGAAGCTTTCTTT.

This sequence joins TRBV5-4 and TRBJ1-5; 10 nucleotides match TRBD1. Germline trimming cut 4 bases from V and 3 bases from J; bases unmatched to any gene: 4. The CDR3 covers 15 residues. CDR1 SGHNT and CDR2 YYREEE come from the germline V gene (reference sequence). CDR3: CASSPDRGINQPQHF. CDR3 nucleotide sequence: TGTGCCAGCAGCCCGGACAGGGGGATCAATCAGCCCCAGCATTTT. The whole variable domain, remainder taken from reference TRBV5-4 and TRBJ1-5, is ETGVTQSPTHLIKTRGQQVTLRCSSQSGHNTVSWYQQALGQGPQFIFQYYREEENGRGNFPPRFSGLQFPNYSSELNVNALELDDSALYLCASSPDRGINQPQHFGDGTRLSIL.

V usage is TRBV5-1 and J usage is TRBJ2-1; TRBD2 is a possible D gene (5 bases). The V and J ends lost 2 bases and 10 bases respectively, with 19 bases between them. Germline CDR1 reads SGHRS; CDR2 reads YFSETQ. The CDR3 consists of 15 residues. In DNA, the CDR3 is TGCGCCAGCAGCTTCGGCAGCGGCTCGCCCGGGGAGCAGTTCTTC. It specifies CASSFGSGSPGEQFF.

This clone was seen a handful of times. DNA for the CDR3: TGTGCCAGCAGGCAGACAGGGGGTGATCAGCCCCAGCATTTT. Amino acids: CASRQTGGDQPQHF. This rearrangement joins TRBV6-5 to TRBJ1-5, with 9 bases matching TRBD1. Unmatched junction bases numbered 5, after V lost 6 bases and J lost 5 bases. The germline gives CDR1 MNHEY, CDR2 SVGAGI. This CDR3 spans 14 amino acids.

In the case of this clone: Different DNA sequences within this sample yield the same CDR3. J is TRBJ2-7 and V is TRBV6-5; 9 bases fit TRBD1. The V gene's germline CDR1 is MNHEY and CDR2 SVGAGI. This CDR3 has 14 amino acids. The V segment lost 2 bases and the J segment 4 bases; nucleotides outside the gene matches: 3. CDR3 sequence (DNA): TGTGCCAGCAGTTACGGACAGGGGACGTACGAGCAGTACTTC. It encodes CASSYGQGTYEQYF.

This sequence joins TRBV2 and TRBJ2-2, with D possibly TRBD1 on 6 matching bases. Between the trimmed V and J ends, which lost 6 bases and 0 bases, there was a span of 8 bases. The CDR3 runs 14 residues. Germline CDR1 SNHLY, CDR2 FYNNEI. In nucleotides, the CDR3 is TGTGCCAGCAGGGGACAACCGAACACCGGGGAGCTGTTTTTT. Translation gives CASRGQPNTGELFF.

There are many counts of this clone. The genes are TRBV29-1 and TRBJ2-3; D is ambiguous. Germline V gene data show CDR1 as SQVTM and CDR2 as ANQGSEA. V was clipped by 3 bases and J by 2 bases, with 9 bases between them. This CDR3 region has 13 residues. The CDR3 sequence is CSVDRPFTDTQYF. The CDR3 coding sequence is TGCAGCGTTGATCGTCCCTTCACAGATACGCAGTATTTT.

This clone was observed a few times. The CDR3 DNA sequence: TGTGCCTGGAGCCGCCCAGGGAGCACAGATACGCAGTATTTT. Translated: CAWSRPGSTDTQYF. The rearrangement joins TRBV30 to TRBJ2-3; D perhaps matches TRBD1 (5 bases). V lost 3 bases, J lost 0 bases, and 10 bases lay in between. CDR1 is GTSNPN, CDR2 SVGIG, per germline (reference sequence). The CDR3 is 14 amino acids.